The 22 T cell receptor beta chains below come from one sample, sequenced in a study of CXCR3-negative and CXCR3-positive naive CD8 T cells. These receptors' targets are unknown. Study-wide findings and caveats: CXCR3-expressing naive cells carried TRB CDR3s more hydrophobic than those of CXCR3-negative naive cells.

UMI-labeled 5' RACE yielded the TRB cDNA libraries. TCRdb reprocessed the 5' RACE reads and reports one entry per CDR3 protein, with no DNA. The specimen's table records about 50,000 distinct CDR3 sequences. Sequencing input: naive CXCR3+ CD8+ T cells from blood. The subset denotes: CD45RO-CCR7+CD27+CD95- naive CD8+ T cells expressing CXCR3 (TNR3+). The receptor set was obtained from a human donor in good health. Some clones in this sample may be carry-over from other donors' samples.

This rearrangement joins TRBV4-3 to TRBJ2-3; TCRdb proposes TRBD1, but this gene call is untestable without DNA. Germline assignment: CDR1 LGHNA and CDR2 YSLEER. The CDR3 runs to 16 residues. The CDR3 sequence: CASSQDRQTVTDTQYF.

The chain couples TRBV29-1 to TRBJ2-7; TCRdb selects TRBD1, and the lack of DNA leaves this call unchecked. The CDR3 length is 14 residues. Looked up from germline, CDR1 is SQVTM and CDR2 is ANQGSEA. The CDR3 here is CSVSRTDSTYEQYF.

The V and J genes are TRBV27 and TRBJ2-1; the D gene TCRdb calls, TRBD1, cannot be checked with no DNA. Germline-derived CDR1 and CDR2 are MNHEY and SMNVEV (reference sequence). This CDR3 contains 14 residues. The CDR3 spells CASSVTGPPGEQFF.

The rearrangement uses TRBV6-2 or TRBV6-3 and TRBJ2-1; TCRdb gives TRBD2 as the D gene, but with no DNA this cannot be confirmed. Looked up from germline, CDR1 is MNHEY and CDR2 is SVGEGT. The CDR3 totals 15 residues. This CDR3 is CASRFSGDYNNEQFF.

This chain uses TRBV12-3 or TRBV12-4 with TRBJ2-5; TCRdb designates TRBD1, a call that cannot be tested without DNA. The CDR3 contains 15 residues. The chain's CDR3 is CASRHRDSHQETQYF.

The rearrangement joins TRBV6-1 to TRBJ1-1; TCRdb's assignment of TRBD1 cannot be checked, as there is no DNA. The CDR3 runs to 16 residues. Germline V gene sequence: CDR1 MNHNS, CDR2 SASEGT. CDR3 loop: CASSEYFRGPGTEAFF.

The CDR3: CASSEQGAWYGYTF. The chain carries TRBV25-1 and TRBJ1-2; TCRdb indicates TRBD1, and absent DNA this call remains unverified. Germline CDR1 reads MGHDK; CDR2 reads SYGVNS. The CDR3 totals 14 residues.

V usage is TRBV7-3 and J usage is TRBJ2-1. CDR1 is SGHTA and CDR2 is FQGTGA in the germline V gene. CDR3 size: 15 residues. CDR3 region: CASSLNEVLYNEQFF.

The J gene is TRBJ1-2, the V gene TRBV12-3 or TRBV12-4; there is no DNA to check the TCRdb D call of TRBD1. This CDR3 region has 12 residues. The CDR3 spells CASRGQDYGYTF.

This chain connects TRBV2 to TRBJ2-5. CDR1 is SNHLY and CDR2 is FYNNEI in the germline V gene. The CDR3 consists of 12 residues. This CDR3 reads CATTDEKETQYF.

CDR3 amino acids: CASSIHRYRGTDTQYF. The V and J genes are TRBV28 and TRBJ2-3; TCRdb selects TRBD1, and the lack of DNA leaves this call unchecked. Germline lookup yields CDR1 MDHEN and CDR2 SYDVKM. The CDR3 consists of 16 residues.

The rearrangement uses TRBV20-1 and TRBJ1-1. This CDR3 has 11 residues. Germline lookup yields CDR1 DFQATT and CDR2 SNEGSKA (reference sequence). This chain's CDR3 is CSVARGYEAFF.

This sequence joins TRBV4-3 and TRBJ2-5; lacking DNA, the TRBD2 call made by TCRdb goes unchecked. This CDR3 contains 15 residues. CDR1 and CDR2 from the germline V gene are LGHNA and YSLEER. The CDR3 sequence: CASSQEAGGRETQYF.

The chain carries TRBV5-1 and TRBJ2-5; TCRdb selects TRBD2, and the lack of DNA leaves this call unchecked. The length of the CDR3 is 13 residues. Germline CDR1 and CDR2: SGHRS and YFSETQ. CDR3 protein: CASSSRLEETQYF.

The rearrangement joins TRBV6-5 to TRBJ2-7; TCRdb's D call of TRBD1 is untestable without DNA. In germline, CDR1 is MNHEY, CDR2 SVGAGI. This CDR3 is 12 amino acids long. The CDR3 protein is CASSSMTGEQYF.

J is TRBJ2-1 and V is TRBV9; TCRdb designates TRBD1, a call that cannot be tested without DNA. The CDR3 is made up of 19 amino acids. Germline V gene lookup returns CDR1 SGDLS and CDR2 YYNGEE. CDR3 amino acids: CASSVGLVARGSSYNEQFF.

This chain links TRBV20-1 with TRBJ2-1; TCRdb gives TRBD1 as the D gene, but with no DNA this cannot be confirmed. Germline values: CDR1 DFQATT, CDR2 SNEGSKA (reference sequence). The CDR3 is 12 residues long. CDR3 region: CSASRQGGEQFF.

The chain carries TRBV28 and TRBJ2-1. The germline V gene encodes CDR1 MDHEN and CDR2 SYDVKM. The CDR3 is 16 amino acids. The CDR3 spells CASSLGSKTRYNEQFF. The variable domain in full, completed from reference TRBV28 and TRBJ2-1, reads DVKVTQSSRYLVKRTGEKVFLECVQDMDHENMFWYRQDPGLGLRLIYFSYDVKMKEKGDIPEGYSVSREKKERFSLILESASTNQTSMYLCASSLGSKTRYNEQFFGPGTRLTVL.

V is TRBV20-1 and J is TRBJ2-7; TCRdb picks TRBD1, but there is no DNA to check that call. The length of the CDR3 is 14 residues. The germline CDR1 and CDR2 sequences are DFQATT and SNEGSKA (reference sequence). The CDR3 spells CSATDALRTYEQYF.

The chain employs TRBV20-1 and TRBJ2-3; TCRdb indicates TRBD2, and absent DNA this call remains unverified. Germline CDR1 and CDR2: DFQATT and SNEGSKA (reference sequence). CDR3 size: 16 residues. The CDR3 region is CSARGLREGLADTQYF.

The chain links TRBV9 to TRBJ1-3. This CDR3 contains 15 residues. Per germline, CDR1 SGDLS and CDR2 YYNGEE. CDR3 sequence: CASTSSSNGGNTIYF.

The chain joins TRBV7-9 to TRBJ2-1. The CDR3 sequence is 12 residues long. Germline V CDR1 and CDR2: SEHNR, FQNEAQ (reference sequence). The CDR3 reads CASSLSLVWQFF.